This T cell receptor (beta chain) was recorded in a study of blood T cell repertoires in COVID-19 (dated by TCRdb to the early 2020s). In the study overall: Collaborator samples came from the United States, Italy and Spain and covered acute and convalescent phases of COVID-19. The material from the prospective study consisted of cDNA or gDNA derived from T cells, B-cell-depleted T cells, or PBMCs. Deeply sampled blood TCRbeta repertoires from subjects exposed to, actively infected with, or recovered from COVID-19 were included in the dataset. The repertoires were released in a freely available public database intended as a resource for research on the immune response to SARS-CoV-2. Samples came from the ongoing ImmuneRACE study (first 160 participants) plus 1,254 subjects from 6 global collaborators. A de-identified subject ID, COVID-19 status, age in years and sex were almost always included in the sample metadata. Where HLA class I and class II types were available, the types were taken from metadata supplied by the sample provider, not from assay-based typing. The paper's findings and limits, for the study overall: The amount of clinical and demographic metadata varied by source and participant and was provided uncurated.

Notes on this clone: No antigen is known for it. The record has no base qualities; no much larger clone is one base away.

TCRbeta CDR3 regions were amplified from genomic DNA by means of the immunoSEQ Assay, a bias-controlled multiplex PCR. On the study's bioinformatics: Nucleated cell counts per sample were estimated from amplification of reference gene primers within the assay. To quantify the absolute abundance of each unique TCRbeta CDR3 rearrangement, sequence reads were collapsed and filtered. For each sample, productive Simpson clonality was calculated by taking the square root of Simpson's diversity index across productive rearrangements. Imported from immuneACCESS, the table was reduced by TCRdb to in-frame sequences with V and J called. These copies leave out some clones; in studies compared against another copy, an unresolved V gene accounts for under half, and the cause of the remainder is not known. The DNA gave D and trimming, while V, J and clone size come from that table. The sample table lists over 85,000 clones, about 87% of them with a count of one. Jointly, the top ten make up just over 15% of the sample.

Whole blood was collected in K2EDTA tubes by collaborating institutions according to the institutions' own protocols. For TCRbeta analysis, collaborators shipped samples as frozen whole blood, isolated PBMCs, or DNA extracted from either of those sample types. The CDR3 runs 15 residues from the cysteine to the phenylalanine. Only the CDR3 region is kept as DNA, spanning 45 bases read in frame from base 1. V ends up 3 bases short and J 5 bases short, with an unmatched junction base count of 5. The germline V gene specifies SGHRS as CDR1 and YFSETQ as CDR2. The sequenced sample was peripheral blood. The sequence was collected from a human donor in a cohort sampled during active COVID-19. The chain is encoded by TRBV5-1 joined to TRBJ2-3, and 11 junctional nucleotides match TRBD2. The nucleotide sequence reads as follows: TGCGCCAGCAGCTCCGAGGGGACTAGCGGAGATACGCAGTATTTT. It encodes CASSSEGTSGDTQYF.